These T cell receptor beta chains were read from a single sample in a study of blood T cell repertoires in COVID-19. Produced via immunoSEQ multiplex PCR; TCRdb's table is partial and in-frame only. The sample shows approximately 130,000 clones, 69% of them seen only once. Material for sequencing was peripheral blood. These receptors came from a woman between 65 and 79 years old with acute or convalescent COVID-19. CDR3s include the opening cysteine and the closing phenylalanine or tryptophan. D genes are given only for firm matches. Not all rows give a size; the values are once, few, many and, for expanded clones, a class.

clone_size d_call j_call v_call cdr3_aa cdr3_nt
. TRBD2 TRBJ2-1 TRBV2 CASSESGLAGGYEQFF TGTGCCAGCAGTGAATCCGGACTAGCGGGGGGGTACGAGCAGTTCTTC
. . TRBJ2-5 TRBV7-2 CASSRQTQETQYF TGTGCCAGCAGCCGACAGACACAAGAGACCCAGTACTTC
once TRBD1 TRBJ2-7 TRBV18 CASSTGGTYEQYF TGTGCCAGCTCGACAGGGGGAACCTACGAGCAGTACTTC
once TRBD2 TRBJ2-1 TRBV5-4 CASSSTSASYNEQFF TGTGCCAGCAGCTCGACTAGCGCCTCCTACAATGAGCAGTTCTTC
. . TRBJ2-4 TRBV4-3 CASSQDTVQSVAKNIQYF TGCGCCAGCAGCCAAGATACGGTCCAAAGTGTAGCCAAAAACATTCAGTACTTC
. TRBD1 TRBJ1-2 TRBV6-4 CASSDSGRGVGYTF TGTGCCAGCAGTGACTCAGGCAGGGGGGTCGGCTACACCTTC
. . TRBJ1-2 TRBV19 CATKPGGHYGYTF TGTGCCACCAAGCCCGGGGGTCACTATGGCTACACCTTC
once . TRBJ2-7 TRBV5-5 CASSFVDSSYEQYF TGTGCCAGCAGCTTTGTGGACAGTTCCTACGAGCAGTACTTC
. TRBD1 TRBJ2-3 TRBV29-1 CSADRGGTDTQYF TGCAGCGCCGACAGGGGGGGTACAGATACGCAGTATTTT
. . TRBJ2-1 TRBV19 CASRSGVNEQFF TGTGCCAGTAGGTCGGGGGTCAATGAGCAGTTCTTC
. TRBD1 TRBJ2-2 TRBV18 CASSPDRGRTGELFF TGTGCCAGCTCACCTGACAGGGGGCGGACCGGGGAGCTGTTTTTT
. TRBD1 TRBJ2-3 TRBV7-9 CASSPGTADTQYF TGTGCCAGCAGCCCAGGGACAGCAGATACGCAGTATTTT
. TRBD1 TRBJ2-7 TRBV10-3 CAIRFDREGEQYF TGTGCCATCAGATTCGACAGGGAAGGCGAGCAGTACTTC
. . TRBJ1-3 TRBV11-2 CASATRNTIYF TGTGCCAGCGCTACCCGAAACACCATATATTTT
. . TRBJ2-7 TRBV2 CATSKTYEQYF TGTGCCACCAGCAAAACCTACGAGCAGTACTTC
. . TRBJ1-5 TRBV6-5 CASRRGGGSQPQHF TGTGCCAGCAGACGGGGGGGTGGAAGTCAGCCCCAGCATTTT
. . TRBJ1-6 TRBV3-1/TRBV3-2 CASSQISNGGYNSPLHF TGTGCCAGCAGCCAAATCTCCAATGGAGGTTATAATTCACCCCTCCACTTT
. TRBD1 TRBJ1-2 TRBV5-8 CASEPGQGDYGYTF TGTGCCAGCGAACCGGGACAGGGTGACTATGGCTACACCTTC
many . TRBJ1-5 TRBV6-5 CASNPSPNQPQHF TGTGCCAGCAACCCGAGCCCTAATCAGCCCCAGCATTTT
. . TRBJ2-5 TRBV9 CASGGRAGTQYF TGTGCCAGCGGAGGACGAGCGGGGACCCAGTACTTC
. TRBD2 TRBJ2-7 TRBV5-1 CASSLKGRSAGEQYF TGCGCCAGCAGCCTCAAGGGGAGATCAGCGGGAGAGCAGTACTTC
. . TRBJ1-2 TRBV6-5 CASSHDIYGYTF TGTGCCAGCAGCCATGACATCTATGGCTACACCTTC
few TRBD1 TRBJ2-7 TRBV2 CASSAGQGVYEQYF TGTGCCAGCAGTGCTGGCCAGGGGGTATACGAGCAGTACTTC
few . TRBJ2-7 TRBV5-1 CASSLNGQSDEQYF TGCGCCAGCAGCTTAAATGGGCAGTCTGACGAGCAGTACTTC
. TRBD2 TRBJ2-1 TRBV23-1 CAHAGDEQFF TGCGCCCATGCGGGGGATGAGCAGTTCTTC
. . TRBJ1-5 TRBV6-5 CASSSVQAPNQPQHF TGTGCCAGCAGTTCAGTACAGGCACCAAATCAGCCCCAGCATTTT
. TRBD2 TRBJ2-7 TRBV6-5 CASGRDLAYEQYF TGTGCCAGCGGGAGGGATCTGGCCTACGAGCAGTACTTC
. TRBD2 TRBJ2-1 TRBV4-1 CASSLQGLASYNEQFF TGCGCCAGCAGCCTACAGGGACTAGCGTCTTACAATGAGCAGTTCTTC
few . TRBJ2-3 TRBV28 CASSLWPGWNTQYF TGTGCCAGCAGTTTATGGCCAGGGTGGAATACGCAGTATTTT
. . TRBJ1-2 TRBV5-1 CASSPPWAGSYGYTF TGCGCCAGCAGCCCTCCTTGGGCTGGTTCATATGGCTACACCTTC
once TRBD1 TRBJ1-2 TRBV5-1 CASSLATGGGYGYTF TGCGCCAGCAGCTTGGCGACAGGGGGTGGCTATGGCTACACCTTC
few TRBD1 TRBJ1-5 TRBV28 CASSPGPGTGGGQPQHF TGTGCCAGCAGTCCGGGGCCCGGGACAGGGGGAGGGCAGCCCCAGCATTTT
. . TRBJ1-1 TRBV11-2 CASSREVGTEAFF TGTGCCAGCAGCCGGGAGGTCGGCACTGAAGCTTTCTTT
many . TRBJ1-6 TRBV6-6 CASSYRSENSPLHF TGTGCCAGCAGTTACCGTTCGGAGAATTCACCCCTCCACTTT
. . TRBJ2-3 TRBV12-3/TRBV12-4 CASSLAGVDTQYF TGTGCCAGCAGTTTGGCGGGTGTGGATACGCAGTATTTT
. . TRBJ2-7 TRBV6-6 CASSYGPNYEQYF TGTGCCAGCAGTTACGGCCCAAACTACGAGCAGTACTTC
. . TRBJ2-3 TRBV5-1 CASSLSFGDTQYF TGCGCCAGCAGCTTGTCTTTCGGGGATACGCAGTATTTT
medium-sized . TRBJ2-2 TRBV24-1 CATSDLPSSFVHTGELFF TGTGCCACCAGTGATTTACCCTCTAGCTTCGTGCACACCGGGGAGCTGTTTTTT
. . TRBJ2-5 TRBV5-1 CASSLGGQGQETQYF TGCGCCAGCAGCTTGGGGGGCCAGGGCCAAGAGACCCAGTACTTC
few TRBD1 TRBJ2-5 TRBV7-6 CASSLGPPQGDQETQYF TGTGCCAGCAGCTTAGGACCCCCACAGGGGGACCAAGAGACCCAGTACTTC
. TRBD2 TRBJ2-1 TRBV7-3 CASSLSGVYNEQFF TGTGCCAGCAGCCTAAGCGGGGTCTACAATGAGCAGTTCTTC
. TRBD2 TRBJ2-7 TRBV5-1 CASSQTSGGHYEQYF TGCGCCAGCAGCCAGACTAGCGGGGGGCATTACGAGCAGTACTTC
many TRBD2 TRBJ2-7 TRBV30 CAWSVGLAGDEQYF TGTGCCTGGAGTGTAGGACTAGCGGGAGACGAGCAGTACTTC
few . TRBJ2-5 TRBV5-5 CASSLPRTDQETQYF TGTGCCAGCAGCTTACCCCGCACAGACCAAGAGACCCAGTACTTC
. . TRBJ2-5 TRBV7-2 CASSLVGGAVQETQYF TGTGCCAGCAGCTTAGTGGGGGGGGCTGTCCAAGAGACCCAGTACTTC
. TRBD2 TRBJ2-3 TRBV5-1 CASKWSSGGTDTQYF TGCGCCAGCAAGTGGAGTAGCGGGGGCACAGATACGCAGTATTTT